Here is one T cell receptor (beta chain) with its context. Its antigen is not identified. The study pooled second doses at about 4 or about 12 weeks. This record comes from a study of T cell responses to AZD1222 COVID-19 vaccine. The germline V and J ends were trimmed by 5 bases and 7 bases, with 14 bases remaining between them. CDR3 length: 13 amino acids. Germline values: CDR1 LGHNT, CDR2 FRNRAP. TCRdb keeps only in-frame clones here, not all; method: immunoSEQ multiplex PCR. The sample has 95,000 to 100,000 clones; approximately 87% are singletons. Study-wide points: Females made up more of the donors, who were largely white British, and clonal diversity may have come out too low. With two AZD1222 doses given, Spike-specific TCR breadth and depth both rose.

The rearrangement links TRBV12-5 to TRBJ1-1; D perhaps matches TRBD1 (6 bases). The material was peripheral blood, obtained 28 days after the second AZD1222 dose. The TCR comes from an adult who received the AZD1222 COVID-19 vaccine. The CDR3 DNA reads TGTGCTAGTGGTGCCCCAGGGGCGAATGAAGCTTTCTTT. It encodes CASGAPGANEAFF.